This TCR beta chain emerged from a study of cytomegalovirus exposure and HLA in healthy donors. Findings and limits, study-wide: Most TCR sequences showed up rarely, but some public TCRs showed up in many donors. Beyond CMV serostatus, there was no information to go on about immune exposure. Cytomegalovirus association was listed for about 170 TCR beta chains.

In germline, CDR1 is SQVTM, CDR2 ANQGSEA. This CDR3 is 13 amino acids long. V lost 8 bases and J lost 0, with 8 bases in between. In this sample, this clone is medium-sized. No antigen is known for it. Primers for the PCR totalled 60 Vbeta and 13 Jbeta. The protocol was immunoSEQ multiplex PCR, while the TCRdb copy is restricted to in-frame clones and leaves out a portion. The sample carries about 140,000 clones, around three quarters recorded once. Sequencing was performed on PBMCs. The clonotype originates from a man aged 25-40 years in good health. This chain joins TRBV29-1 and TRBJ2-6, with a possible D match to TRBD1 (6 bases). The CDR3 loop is CSNRVSGANVLTF. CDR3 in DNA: TGCAGCAACAGGGTCTCTGGGGCCAACGTCCTGACTTTC.